This entry concerns a single TCR beta chain. The sample comes from a study of control samples from healthy donors and cancer patients. Germline V CDR1 and CDR2: SGHTS, YDEGEE. V lost 7 bases, J lost 4 bases, and 11 bases lay in between. This CDR3 has 12 amino acids. Only in-frame clones appear in the TCRdb table, and some are missing; sequencing was by immunoSEQ multiplex PCR. Of about 82,000 clones in the sample, approximately 94% were seen once. The receptor was isolated from a woman under 30 in good health. The chain recombines TRBV5-8 with TRBJ2-5; D is unresolved. Sequenced sample: blood. The CDR3 DNA is TGTGCCAGCCGCTATGTTGTAGAGACCCAGTACTTC. Its translation: CASRYVVETQYF.